This T cell receptor beta chain was found in a study of synovial regulatory T cells in juvenile arthritis. Turning to the study itself: One patient received methotrexate plus infliximab; one lacked treatment information. Whole-study findings and limits: Compared with other blood Treg cells, inflammation-associated Treg cells had reduced TCR diversity. iaTreg cells shared more CDR3 sequences with synovial Tregs than other blood Tregs did. Largely private between patients, iaTreg TCR repertoires showed partial overlap with synovial Teff and blood CPL repertoires.

Turning to this clone: The antigen remains undetermined.

This CDR3 contains 14 residues. No DNA has been recorded. Germline loops: CDR1 MNHEY, CDR2 SVGAGI. Assay: immunoSEQ multiplex PCR; the TCRdb copy retains only in-frame clones and omits some. The sample holds roughly 9,600 clones. These iaTreg cells were HLA-DR+ Tregs. The receptor was isolated from a donor younger than 30 with juvenile idiopathic arthritis. The chain uses TRBV6-5 and TRBJ1-1. The sequencing input was Treg cells from blood. Documented subset: HLA-DR+ inflammation-associated blood Treg cells. CDR3 sequence reads: CASISGTVNTEAFF.